The T cell receptor (beta chain) under discussion was sequenced for a study of cytomegalovirus exposure and HLA in healthy donors. Study in general: Earlier, some 170 million T cells were analyzed, and more than 100 million unique TCR beta sequences were found among them. Caucasian-associated ancestry cluster membership applied to approximately 84% of about 370 genotyped donors. Study-wide points: Within a later analysis, the majority of CMV-associated TCR beta chains appeared HLA-restricted.

The table lists this clone with a count of one. Its matching antigen is unknown. Use of 60 Vbeta and 13 Jbeta primers characterized the PCR. The assay was immunoSEQ multiplex PCR, and TCRdb's table has in-frame clones only and misses some. Of roughly 190,000 clones in the sample, around 85% were seen once. This sequence originates from a man in his forties or fifties in good health and CMV-seronegative. Sequenced sample: PBMCs.

DNA for the CDR3: TGTGCCAGCAGTCAAGACAGGGGGCCCCGCACAGATACGCAGTATTTT. Translating gives CASSQDRGPRTDTQYF. The chain employs TRBV27 and TRBJ2-3; 10 positions match TRBD1. The CDR3 is 16 amino acids. Trimming cost V 5 bases and J 1 base; bases outside gene matches: 6. Germline V gives CDR1 MNHEY, CDR2 SMNVEV (reference sequence).